A single sample gave rise to the 31 T cell receptor beta chains below, sequenced in a study of breast tumors, draining lymph nodes, adjacent tissues. TCRdb re-called the multiplex PCR reads through MiXCR, storing one row per CDR3 protein. The sample lists approximately 100,000 distinct CDR3 sequences, around 30% seen once, with less than 6% in the top ten. Samples came from axillary lymph nodes draining the breast cancer. Sequencing was done on a sample of axillary lymph node tissue. The source is a female donor with breast cancer. Some clones in this sample may be carry-over from other donors' samples.

Only one count was recorded for this clonotype. It is likely a read error, because the conserved phenylalanine at the end of the CDR3 is missing. This chain joins TRBV19 and TRBJ2-7, with D unresolved. CDR1 and CDR2 from the germline V gene are LNHDA and SQIVND (reference sequence). The CDR3 totals 14 residues. DNA of the CDR3: TGTGCCAGTAGTATAGATCCGGGTCCTTACGGGCAGTACCTC. Its protein product is CASSIDPGPYGQYL.

This chain links TRBV5-1 with TRBJ2-7; 9 bases are shared with TRBD1. CDR1 is SGHRS and CDR2 is YFSETQ in the germline V gene. The CDR3 covers 16 residues. The J segment lost 0 bases and the V segment lost 0 bases, leaving 4 bases of the junction unmatched. The CDR3 is CASSLVGTGISYEQYF. The CDR3, as DNA: TGCGCCAGCAGCTTGGTAGGGACAGGGATCTCCTACGAGCAGTACTTC. The complete variable domain, with remaining parts taken from reference TRBV5-1 and TRBJ2-7, reads KAGVTQTPRYLIKTRGQQVTLSCSPISGHRSVSWYQQTPGQGLQFLFEYFSETQRNKGNFPGRFSGRQFSNSRSEMNVSTLELGDSALYLCASSLVGTGISYEQYFGPGTRLTVT.

To note about this clonotype: A read error is possible here, since a much larger clone lies one base away. The gene calls are TRBV5-6 and TRBJ2-5, with D tentatively TRBD1 or TRBD2 (6 bases each). Germline V gene lookup returns CDR1 SGHDT and CDR2 YYEEEE. This CDR3 is built from 15 residues. V shed 4 bases and J shed 5 bases, with 18 bases lying between them. The CDR3 region has the DNA TGTGCCAGCAGCCCTCGGACAGCGGGCTATGAGACCCAGTACTTC. This codes for CASSPRTAGYETQYF.

Ten or more counts support this clonotype. The genes are TRBV11-2 and TRBJ2-7, with 7 positions matching TRBD1. This CDR3 is built from 14 residues. CDR1 SGHAT and CDR2 FQNNGV come from the germline V gene. Germline trimming cut 4 bases from V and 2 bases from J; bases unmatched to any gene: 5. CDR3 region: CASSSLQGTYEQYF. In nucleotides, the CDR3 is TGTGCCAGCAGCTCATTACAGGGGACCTACGAGCAGTACTTC.

The V call is TRBV19, the J call TRBJ2-7, with TRBD1 as a possible D gene (6 bases). The CDR3 length is 14 residues. V dropped 5 bases and J dropped 2 bases, with 13 bases sitting between them. Germline V CDR1 and CDR2: LNHDA, SQIVND (reference sequence). The CDR3 DNA follows: TGTGCCAGTAGTGAGACAGGACCTACCTACGAGCAGTACTTC. This translates into CASSETGPTYEQYF.

The V call is TRBV28, the J call TRBJ2-1; D is unresolved. The germline V gene encodes CDR1 MDHEN and CDR2 SYDVKM. The germline V and J ends were trimmed by 5 bases and 3 bases, with 20 bases remaining between them. This CDR3 comprises 17 residues. CDR3 loop: CASSPGPLPRGYNEQFF. In nucleotides, the CDR3 is TGTGCCAGCAGTCCCGGGCCCCTTCCTCGCGGCTACAATGAGCAGTTCTTC.

As regards this clonotype: Just one base apart from a much larger clone, this may be a read error. This chain links TRBV13 with TRBJ2-2; 8 bases match TRBD1. The length of the CDR3 is 20 residues. CDR1 is PRHDT, CDR2 FYEKMQ, per germline (reference sequence). Trimming took 5 bases from V and 7 from J; bases not matched to a gene: 24. This CDR3 is CASSPLKRSEQGAKGGELFF. The CDR3 DNA reads as TGTGCCAGCAGCCCCCTTAAGAGGTCCGAGCAGGGGGCTAAGGGCGGGGAGCTGTTTTTT.

CDR3 coding DNA: TGCAGCGTTGCACAGGGTCCCTACAATGAGCAGTTCTTC. Protein product: CSVAQGPYNEQFF. The chain carries TRBV29-1 and TRBJ2-1; D is perhaps TRBD1 (6 bases). The CDR3 contains 13 residues. Germline CDR1 reads SQVTM; CDR2 reads ANQGSEA. V was pared by 4 bases and J by 2 bases, with 9 bases between.

This clonotype came up many times. The chain carries TRBV24-1 and TRBJ2-1; either TRBD1 or TRBD2 may supply D (5 bases each). This CDR3 contains 14 residues. CDR1 KGHDR and CDR2 SFDVKD come from the germline V gene. Trimming took 4 bases from V and 7 from J, leaving 13 bases between them. CDR3 DNA sequence: TGTGCCACCAGTGACCCCGGGACGCTGAATGAGCAGTTCTTC. Residues: CATSDPGTLNEQFF.

At least ten counts were recorded for this clonotype. The genes are TRBV24-1 and TRBJ2-3; TRBD2 agrees at 8 bases. CDR3 size: 17 residues. CDR1 and CDR2 from the germline V gene are KGHDR and SFDVKD. Trimming took 2 bases from V and 0 from J; bases not matched to a gene: 6. DNA for the CDR3: TGTGCCACCAGTGATTCCGGGACTAGTTGGAGCACAGATACGCAGTATTTT. It translates to CATSDSGTSWSTDTQYF.

This clonotype occurred many times. The rearrangement links TRBV20-1 to TRBJ1-1; TRBD1 aligns across 7 bases. The CDR3 extends over 14 amino acids. Germline loops: CDR1 DFQATT, CDR2 SNEGSKA (reference sequence). V gave up 5 bases and J gave up 6 bases; unmatched junction bases: 12. Here the CDR3 DNA reads TGCAGTGCTGGCTATACAGGGGCAGGTGCTGAAGCTTTCTTT. This gives the protein CSAGYTGAGAEAFF.

This clonotype was found many times. V and J are TRBV2 and TRBJ1-1; 10 bases agree with TRBD1. CDR3 length: 14 residues. With 8 bases clipped from V and 0 bases from J, the junction kept 3 bases outside the gene matches. Germline V gene data show CDR1 as SNHLY and CDR2 as FYNNEI. DNA of the CDR3: TGTGCCAGCGTCGGGACAGGGGTGAACACTGAAGCTTTCTTT. Its translation is CASVGTGVNTEAFF.

With respect to this clonotype: Relative to the germline gene, one junction end is altered; a read error may explain this. The CDR3 coding sequence is TGTGCCACCAGTACCGAGCGTTACCCAAAAGAAAAAATGTTTTTT. This gives the protein CATSTERYPKEKMFF. V and J are TRBV15 and TRBJ1-4; D is uncertain. Germline CDR1 and CDR2: LNHNV and YYDKDF (reference sequence). There are 15 residues in the CDR3.

This chain links TRBV7-9 with TRBJ2-1; D is undetermined. The V gene's germline CDR1 is SEHNR and CDR2 FQNEAQ (reference sequence). Trimming pared 1 base from V and 2 bases from J, leaving 6 bases between. The CDR3 is made up of 14 amino acids. The CDR3 bases are TGTGCCAGCAGCTTAGGGGATACCTACAATGAGCAGTTCTTC. Translating gives CASSLGDTYNEQFF.

This clonotype was counted between two and nine times. With a much larger clone just one base away, this may be a read error. The gene calls are TRBV9 and TRBJ2-7; 8 nucleotides agree with TRBD2. CDR3 size: 18 residues. Germline loops: CDR1 SGDLS, CDR2 YYNGEE. CDR3 amino acids: CASSVDRERERDSHEQYF. The CDR3 nucleotides read TGTGCCAGCAGCGTAGATAGAGAGCGGGAGCGAGACTCCCACGAGCAGTACTTC.

CDR3 DNA sequence: TGTGCCAGCACCGGACCAGGGACAGGGGGCAGAAGGGGCTACACCTTC. It encodes CASTGPGTGGRRGYTF. The gene calls are TRBV2 and TRBJ1-2; 12 bases map to TRBD1. Germline V CDR1 and CDR2: SNHLY, FYNNEI. The V and J ends lost 7 bases and 8 bases, in that order; junction bases with no gene match: 14. This CDR3 comprises 16 residues. Supplemented by reference TRBV2 and TRBJ1-2, the full variable domain reads EPEVTQTPSHQVTQMGQEVILRCVPISNHLYFYWYRQILGQKVEFLVSFYNNEISEKSEIFDDQFSVERPDGSNFTLKIRSTKLEDSAMYFCASTGPGTGGRRGYTFGSGTRLTVV.

This clonotype was seen at least ten times. A much larger clone sits a single nucleotide away, making a read error possible. The chain joins TRBV6-4 to TRBJ1-2, with 8 bases identical to TRBD1. After removal of 5 bases from V and 7 bases from J, the junction contained 6 bases not matched to a gene. There are 13 residues in the CDR3. Germline V gene sequence: CDR1 MRHNA, CDR2 SNTAGT. CDR3 bases: TGTGCCAGCAGTCACCAGGGGGCGAGTGGCTACACCTTC. This gives the protein CASSHQGASGYTF.

The chain couples TRBV4-1 to TRBJ2-1; D may match TRBD1 or TRBD2 (5 bases each). V lost 3 bases to trimming and J lost 12 bases, with 18 bases between them. Germline lookup yields CDR1 MGHRA and CDR2 YSYEKL. CDR3 length equals 14 residues. Here the CDR3 DNA reads TGCGCCAGCAGCCATCCGGGACCAGCGGACGGGCAGTTCTTC. This encodes CASSHPGPADGQFF.

This clonotype was recorded many times. The gene calls are TRBV20-1 and TRBJ2-7, with D possibly TRBD2 on 6 matching bases. Germline CDR1 and CDR2: DFQATT and SNEGSKA (reference sequence). The CDR3 is 14 residues long. V lost 1 base and J lost 5, with 15 bases in between. In DNA, the CDR3 is TGCAGTGCTAGAGTGGACTGGGACTTTAACGAGCAGTACTTC. Its protein is CSARVDWDFNEQYF.

This clonotype showed up many times. Being one base from a much bigger clone, this may be a read error. The chain is built from TRBV12-3 or TRBV12-4 and TRBJ1-6, with D possibly being TRBD1 (6 bases). Trimming pared 6 bases from V and 9 bases from J, leaving 21 bases between. CDR3 size: 16 residues. CDR3 loop: CASSHKTGTRGSPLHF. As DNA, the CDR3 is TGTGCCAGCAGCCACAAAACAGGGACCCGGGGTTCACCCCTCCACTTT.

This clonotype showed up many times. The gene calls are TRBV20-1 and TRBJ2-1, with TRBD2 as a possible D gene (5 bases). The CDR3 is made up of 12 amino acids. Germline CDR1 reads DFQATT; CDR2 reads SNEGSKA (reference sequence). V dropped 3 bases and J dropped 3 bases, with 6 bases sitting between them. The CDR3 loop reads CSASGNYNEQFF. The CDR3, as DNA: TGCAGTGCTAGCGGGAACTACAATGAGCAGTTCTTC.

The rearrangement uses TRBV19 and TRBJ1-6, with no clear D. CDR1 LNHDA and CDR2 SQIVND come from the germline V gene (reference sequence). V was pared by 6 bases and J by 15 bases, with 9 bases between. The CDR3 length is 10 residues. Written as DNA, the CDR3 is TGTGCCAGTAGCTGGACCTACCTCCACTTT. Translation: CASSWTYLHF.

The table lists this clonotype with a few counts. A much larger clone lies a single base off, so this may be a read error. This chain joins TRBV20-1 and TRBJ1-4, with D possibly TRBD1 on 5 matching bases. CDR1 is DFQATT, CDR2 SNEGSKA, per germline (reference sequence). The CDR3 spans 13 residues. The CDR3 coding sequence is TGCAGTGCTAGGCGGACAACTAATGAAACACTGTTTTTT. It is translated as CSARRTTNETLFF.

This clonotype appeared many times. The chain combines TRBV7-3 with TRBJ2-1; 9 bases match TRBD1. CDR3 length equals 24 residues. CDR1 is SGHTA, CDR2 FQGTGA, per germline. Unmatched junction bases numbered 32, after V lost 2 bases and J lost 6 bases. CDR3 residues: CASSLCVWETRTDRGLFYFNEQFF. The CDR3 DNA is TGTGCCAGCAGCTTATGCGTATGGGAAACGAGAACGGACAGGGGCCTCTTTTACTTCAATGAGCAGTTCTTC.

The J gene is TRBJ2-5, the V gene TRBV20-1, with 10 bases aligning to TRBD2. V dropped 1 base and J dropped 2; count of bases not matched to a gene: 4. Germline lookup yields CDR1 DFQATT and CDR2 SNEGSKA (reference sequence). The CDR3 covers 15 residues. CDR3 bases: TGCAGTGCTAGAGGAGTAGCGGGGGGACAAGAGACCCAGTACTTC. Amino acid sequence: CSARGVAGGQETQYF.

Note on this clonotype: Lacking the conserved final phenylalanine or tryptophan, this CDR3 likely reflects a read error. The limits of the CDR3 on the DNA are not certain, so only TCRdb's listed CDR3 is given. CDR3 sequence: CASSQEGLAGS. The J gene is TRBJ1-6, the V gene TRBV4-3. The CDR3 is 11 residues long, counting both termini. CDR1 and CDR2 (germline): LGHNA, YSLEER.

In the case of this clonotype: A single base separates this from a much larger clone, so it may be a read error. The gene calls are TRBV6-1 and TRBJ1-4; tentatively, D is TRBD1 (5 bases). In germline, CDR1 is MNHNS, CDR2 SASEGT. V shed 8 bases and J shed 4 bases, with 14 bases lying between them. The length of the CDR3 is 14 residues. This CDR3 reads CASGRGGLNEKLFF. The CDR3 bases are TGTGCCAGCGGACGGGGCGGCCTTAATGAAAAACTGTTTTTT.

This clonotype showed up many times. V is TRBV7-9 and J is TRBJ2-7; D ambiguous. With 5 bases removed from V and 2 bases from J, the gap between germline ends came to 7 bases. There are 12 residues in the CDR3. From germline, CDR1 is SEHNR and CDR2 FQNEAQ (reference sequence). The CDR3 sequence: CASSQTPYEQYF. CDR3 coding DNA: TGTGCCAGCAGCCAAACCCCCTACGAGCAGTACTTC.

This clonotype was counted ten times or more. The V and J genes are TRBV12-3 or TRBV12-4 and TRBJ2-7, with 8 bases lining up with TRBD2. The CDR3 has 12 residues. The junction had 7 bases not matched to a gene; V was cut back by 8 bases and J by 7 bases. The chain's CDR3 is CASLGVAGEQYF. The CDR3 region has the DNA TGTGCCAGCCTCGGGGTAGCGGGGGAGCAGTACTTC.

The chain links TRBV6-6 to TRBJ2-3; D is perhaps TRBD1 (7 bases). The CDR3 length is 14 residues. The V gene's germline CDR1 is MNHNY and CDR2 SVGAGI (reference sequence). Trimming left V 5 bases short and J 8 bases short, with 17 bases between. The CDR3 region is CASSHLQGEVTQYF. DNA for the CDR3: TGTGCCAGCAGTCACCTTCAGGGGGAGGTTACGCAGTATTTT.

As for this clonotype: One end of the junction does not line up with germline, which may come from a read error. This chain connects TRBV7-8 to TRBJ2-3; 10 positions match TRBD2. CDR1 and CDR2 from the germline V gene are SGHVS and FQNEAQ. CDR3 length: 15 amino acids. The CDR3 loop is CASKAGGFSTGTQYF. In DNA form, the CDR3 reads TGTGCCAGCAAAGCGGGGGGGTTTAGCACAGGTACGCAGTATTTT.